This TCR beta chain was obtained from a study of glioma-infiltrating T cells after dendritic cell vaccination. Overall study results and limits: Patients with more pretreatment TILs had longer time to progression and survival.

The PCR used 60 V beta and 13 J beta primers. Measured with immunoSEQ multiplex PCR; TCRdb has only the in-frame clones, and not every one. This table holds about 65,000 clones, around nine tenths found once. As for this clone: What it binds is not known.

As to time point: after dendritic cell vaccination, including at tumor progression/relapse. The CDR3 consists of 13 residues. The germline CDR1 and CDR2 sequences are LNHDA and SQIVND (reference sequence). J was trimmed by 5 bases and V by 2 bases; bases with no gene match: 1. Here the sequenced sample was blood, taken after dendritic cell vaccination. The rearrangement joins TRBV19 to TRBJ2-3, with 7 bases that match TRBD1. This receptor was obtained from a human donor with glioblastoma. The CDR3 sequence: CASSINRGDTQYF. CDR3 sequence (DNA): TGTGCCAGTAGTATAAACAGGGGAGATACGCAGTATTTT.